This TCR beta chain is drawn from a study of beta chain features in type 1 diabetes. Study-wide background: The study examined around 100 million sorted cells across all samples.

What was sequenced were expressed TCRB transcripts, since all of the isolated RNA had been reverse transcribed. Profiled with immunoSEQ multiplex PCR; TCRdb holds only in-frame clones, not every one. The table shows over 120,000 clones, with around 9.3% occurring only once. Sequencing was carried out using naive CD4+ T cells from blood. This sequence was found in a man aged 18 to 30 in good health.

The CDR3 is CASSLHRTTGQYF. As DNA, the CDR3 is TGTGCCAGCAGCTTGCACAGGACCACCGGGCAGTACTTC. The V call is TRBV5-4, the J call TRBJ2-7, with D tentatively TRBD1 (5 bases). Looked up from germline, CDR1 is SGHNT and CDR2 is YYREEE (reference sequence). This CDR3 is built from 13 residues. Trimming shortened V by 1 base and J by 9 bases, and 14 bases separated the two germline ends.